This T cell receptor beta chain was found in a study of T cells in localized non-small cell lung cancer (TCRdb year 2020). Background on the whole study: The study examined T cell repertoires in approximately 240 patients with early-stage NSCLC and compared tumors with uninvolved tumor-adjacent lungs. All 240 or so NSCLC patients in the cohort were treatment-naive and had localized lung tumors that were resected. Of the NSCLC patients, around 130 were male and approximately 97 were female, and the mean age was approximately 64 years.

At diagnosis, peripheral blood, uninvolved tumor-adjacent lung and tumor were collected and were preserved as a mix of fresh-frozen and FFPE material. Blood samples were analyzed as peripheral blood mononuclear cells for TCR repertoire profiling. The paper as a whole reports these results and caveats: The highest T cell clonality was observed in uninvolved tumor-adjacent lung, where clonality exceeded that of tumor, suggesting that antigenic responses were more focused in uninvolved tumor-adjacent lung. Because of the exploratory design, TCR variables were selected using unadjusted p-values without false-discovery rate correction. Longer overall survival was associated with higher T cell density in blood, whereas shorter survival was associated with higher clonality in adjacent lung. A median of approximately 55 of the top 100 tumor clones were detected in paired uninvolved adjacent lung, and 28 of these tumor clones were also found among the top 100 clones of the paired uninvolved adjacent lung. Multi-region tumor sequencing was not performed, so intratumor heterogeneity could not be excluded.

Note on this clone: The antigen this receptor binds is unknown. Within one base of it there is no much larger clone, and no base qualities were kept.

V is cut by 6 bases and J by 2 bases, and the space between the germline ends is 14 bases. The germline V gene gives CDR1 as SGHVS and CDR2 as FQNEAQ. Taken from cysteine to phenylalanine, the CDR3 has 15 residues. The kept DNA is CDR3 alone, 45 bases in frame from the first base. The immunoSEQ Assay was used to sequence TCR beta CDR3 regions from DNA. On the authors' methods: T cell density was computed as TCR beta template counts normalized to usable DNA estimated by amplifying housekeeping genes. Richness was estimated with the preseqR package, extrapolating to 400,000 templates for PBMC samples and 120,000 templates for tissue samples. Clonality was taken to be one minus Pielou's evenness. Tissue-enriched TCRs were identified by differential abundance testing using productive amino-acid clonotypes, minimum total count 5 and alpha 0.1. The Jaccard Index and the Morisita Overlap Index were used to quantify repertoire overlap between compartments. GLIPH grouped TCR beta CDR3s together with public tetramer-defined viral CDR3s, and a viral motif had to include at least three viral sequences and also show V-gene enrichment. Here the immuneACCESS table is served through TCRdb, limited to in-frame sequences with V and J called. Missing clones are a known gap in these copies; in checked studies unresolved V genes cover under half, and the rest lacks a known reason. The V and J calls and clone size are taken from that table; D and trimming were inferred from the DNA. Recorded for this sample are roughly 30,000 clones; around 94% of them occurred a single time. About 0.7% of the sample goes to the ten largest clones.

The receptor chain draws on TRBV7-8 and TRBJ1-5, with the D gene not clear enough to name. This material consisted of peripheral blood, taken before any cancer treatment. The source of this sequence is a woman aged 35-70 years with stage I lung adenocarcinoma. The CDR3 protein sequence reads: CASSQPGRGNQPQHF. The DNA sequence is TGTGCCAGCAGTCAACCGGGCCGTGGCAATCAGCCCCAGCATTTT.